One and the same sample provided the 6 T cell receptor beta chains below, sequenced in a study of shared clonotypes between healthy human individuals. TCRdb keeps only in-frame clones here, not all; method: immunoSEQ multiplex PCR. The sample consists of roughly 2,300,000 clones, roughly 92% of them appearing once. The sequenced sample consisted of naive CD4+ T cells from PBMCs. As to subset: CD45RA+ positively selected. The origin of the receptors is a man aged 18 to 29 in good health. Some clones in this sample may be carry-over from other donors' samples.

This rearrangement joins TRBV5-4 to TRBJ2-1, with D perhaps TRBD2 (5 bases). Germline V gene lookup returns CDR1 SGHNT and CDR2 YYREEE (reference sequence). The CDR3 runs to 16 residues. Trimming shortened V by 4 bases and J by 10 bases, and 24 bases separated the two germline ends. The CDR3: CASSLKAGGVSSEQFF. The CDR3 region has the DNA TGTGCCAGCAGCCTCAAGGCCGGAGGAGTAAGCTCGGAGCAGTTCTTC.

The rearrangement links TRBV9 to TRBJ2-3; TRBD2 might be the D (6 bases). Trimming pared 0 bases from V and 4 bases from J, leaving 12 bases between. CDR1 is SGDLS, CDR2 YYNGEE, per germline. The CDR3 runs to 15 residues. CDR3 protein: CASSVVGSRPDTQYF. The CDR3 DNA sequence: TGTGCCAGCAGCGTAGTCGGGAGTCGGCCAGATACGCAGTATTTT. The full variable domain, completed using reference TRBV9 and TRBJ2-3, is DSGVTQTPKHLITATGQRVTLRCSPRSGDLSVYWYQQSLDQGLQFLIQYYNGEERAKGNILERFSAQQFPDLHSELNLSSLELGDSALYFCASSVVGSRPDTQYFGPGTRLTVL.

V and J are TRBV6-5 and TRBJ2-3, with 7 bases matching TRBD1. Germline-derived CDR1 and CDR2 are MNHEY and SVGAGI. V shed 6 bases and J 4 bases; nucleotides not matched to a gene: 4. The CDR3 length is 13 residues. The CDR3 DNA reads as TGTGCCAGCAGAGTAGGGGGCGCAGATACGCAGTATTTT. It specifies CASRVGGADTQYF.

A single count supports this clone. J is TRBJ2-7 and V is TRBV14, with no clear D. Trimming removed 0 bases from V and 6 bases from J, with 9 bases in between. CDR1 is SGHDN, CDR2 FVKESK, per germline. The CDR3 has 13 amino acids. This chain's CDR3 is CASSQDLTLEQYF. CDR3 nucleotides: TGTGCCAGCAGCCAAGATCTCACCCTCGAGCAGTACTTC.

This chain links TRBV6-5 with TRBJ2-3; D assignment may be TRBD1 or TRBD2 (5 bases each). The germline V gene encodes CDR1 MNHEY and CDR2 SVGAGI. CDR3 length: 15 amino acids. V was clipped by 6 bases and J by 4 bases, with 17 bases between them. The DNA of the CDR3 is TGTGCCAGCAGCCCGGGACGCCTGGGCGCAGATACGCAGTATTTT. It is translated as CASSPGRLGADTQYF.

The gene calls are TRBV7-2 and TRBJ2-7; 7 positions match TRBD1. CDR1 is SGHTA and CDR2 is FQGNSA in the germline V gene. The CDR3 extends over 15 amino acids. V was pared by 5 bases and J by 4 bases, with 11 bases of the junction left unmatched. Written as DNA, the CDR3 is TGTGCCAGCAGCCCCCAAGGGGGCCAAAATTACGAGCAGTACTTC. Protein: CASSPQGGQNYEQYF.